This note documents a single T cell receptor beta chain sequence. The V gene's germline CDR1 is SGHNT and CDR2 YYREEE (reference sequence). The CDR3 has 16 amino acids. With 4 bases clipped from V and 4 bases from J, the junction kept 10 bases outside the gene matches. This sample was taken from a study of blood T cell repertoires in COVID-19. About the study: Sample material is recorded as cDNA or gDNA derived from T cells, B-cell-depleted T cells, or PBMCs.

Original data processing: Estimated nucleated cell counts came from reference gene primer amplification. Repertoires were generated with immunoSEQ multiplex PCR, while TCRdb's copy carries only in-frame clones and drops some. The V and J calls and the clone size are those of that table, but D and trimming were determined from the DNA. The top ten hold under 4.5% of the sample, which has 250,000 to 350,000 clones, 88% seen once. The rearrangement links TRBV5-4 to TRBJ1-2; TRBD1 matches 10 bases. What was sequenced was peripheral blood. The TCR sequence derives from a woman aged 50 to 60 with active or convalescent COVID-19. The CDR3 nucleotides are TGTGCCAGCAGCCCAGTCCCGGGACAGGGGATCTATGGCTACACCTTC. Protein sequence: CASSPVPGQGIYGYTF.